Listed here is a single T cell receptor beta chain. V was pared by 4 bases and J by 6 bases, with 16 bases between. The CDR3 extends over 15 amino acids. Germline assignment: CDR1 MNHEY and CDR2 SMNVEV (reference sequence). These data come from a study of T cell responses to AZD1222 COVID-19 vaccine. TCRdb's table, derived via immunoSEQ multiplex PCR, lists solely in-frame clones and lacks some. This sample has 85,000 to 110,000 clones; 91% occur once, and the top ten carry 45% to 55%. The V and J genes are TRBV27 and TRBJ2-1, with D possibly matching TRBD2 (6 bases). This clonotype was sampled from an adult in good health. The sample here was peripheral blood, taken on day 0 of AZD1222 vaccination. The CDR3 DNA is TGTGCCAGCAGTTCACCTAGCGTAGCCCCCAATGAGCAGTTCTTC. Translating gives CASSSPSVAPNEQFF.